Below, 18 T cell receptor beta chains from the same sample are listed, as sequenced in a study of control samples from healthy donors and cancer patients (TCRdb year 2020). The method behind the library was the immunoSEQ multiplex PCR assay. TCRdb took over this immuneACCESS table, retaining in-frame rearrangements with V and J assigned. Such tables are incomplete; in checked studies, under half of the missing clones stem from an unresolved V gene, and the remainder is unexplained. In this sample the table shows about 130,000 clones, more than 80% of which occur a single time. The ten largest clones add up to about 2.5% of the sample. The specimen was blood. Receptors originate from a man aged 35-49 years in good health.

This clone was recorded only once. This chain joins TRBV3-1 (or the pseudogene TRBV3-2) and TRBJ2-2; D may be TRBD2 (5 bases). V was shortened by 1 base and J by 2 bases, with 8 bases between the two germline ends. CDR1 and CDR2 (germline): LGHDT, YNNKEL (reference sequence). The CDR3 is 15 amino acids. The CDR3 sequence: CASSQGGSNTGELFF. The CDR3 DNA follows: TGTGCCAGCAGCCAAGGAGGGTCTAACACCGGGGAGCTGTTTTTT.

V is TRBV29-1 and J is TRBJ2-2; 7 bases match TRBD1. V lost 4 bases to trimming and J lost 6 bases; unmatched junction nucleotides: 5. The CDR3 has 13 residues. Germline values: CDR1 SQVTM, CDR2 ANQGSEA. The CDR3 DNA reads TGCAGCGTTGGTACAGGGGTGCCCGGGGAGCTGTTTTTT. Translating gives CSVGTGVPGELFF.

This clone was picked up one time. The chain employs TRBV11-2 and TRBJ2-7; 8 nucleotides line up with TRBD2. The length of the CDR3 is 17 residues. V shed 8 bases, J shed 3 bases, and the junction held 18 bases outside the gene matches. CDR1 is SGHAT, CDR2 FQNNGV, per germline. CDR3 amino acids: CASCSATNGGVCYEQYF. CDR3 nucleotide sequence: TGTGCCAGCTGTTCCGCTACAAACGGGGGGGTTTGCTACGAGCAGTACTTC.

This rearrangement joins TRBV5-4 to TRBJ1-2; 7 bases agree with TRBD1. Germline-derived CDR1 and CDR2 are SGHNT and YYREEE (reference sequence). This CDR3 is 14 amino acids long. With V trimmed by 4 bases and J by 2 bases, 5 bases remained unmatched. The CDR3 protein is CASSGLQGNYGYTF. CDR3 sequence (DNA): TGTGCCAGCAGCGGCCTACAGGGGAACTATGGCTACACCTTC.

This clone was counted only a few times. The chain couples TRBV15 to TRBJ1-5, with D perhaps TRBD1 (5 bases). V lost 1 base to trimming and J lost 7 bases, with 20 bases between them. The CDR3 loop spans 17 amino acids. Germline V gene lookup returns CDR1 LNHNV and CDR2 YYDKDF (reference sequence). The CDR3 DNA reads TGTGCCACCAGCAGAGTTACCGAGCGCCGGGGCTGGCAGCCCCAGCATTTT. Encoded protein: CATSRVTERRGWQPQHF.

The table lists this clone with a few counts. The chain combines TRBV5-1 with TRBJ1-2; 9 bases are a match to TRBD1. CDR1 and CDR2 from the germline V gene are SGHRS and YFSETQ. The CDR3 extends over 13 amino acids. After removal of 7 bases from V and 6 bases from J, the junction contained 7 bases not matched to a gene. The CDR3 coding sequence is TGCGCCAGCGGTCCGGGACAGGGAGATGGCTACACCTTC. It encodes CASGPGQGDGYTF.

The rearrangement uses TRBV7-2 and TRBJ2-5; 15 bases fit TRBD2. The CDR3 is 16 residues long. V lost 5 bases to trimming and J lost 2 bases; unmatched junction nucleotides: 3. From germline, CDR1 is SGHTA and CDR2 FQGNSA. Here the CDR3 reads CASSAGLAGGQETQYF. The CDR3 DNA reads as TGTGCCAGCAGCGCAGGACTAGCGGGGGGGCAAGAGACCCAGTACTTC.

This clone has only one observation. The chain combines TRBV7-3 with TRBJ2-3; 8 bases are shared with TRBD2. V shed 4 bases, J shed 4 bases, and the junction held 10 bases outside the gene matches. The CDR3 sequence is 16 residues long. CDR1 and CDR2 (germline): SGHTA, FQGTGA. CDR3 protein: CASSSIIGGAADTQYF. In DNA, the CDR3 is TGTGCCAGCAGCTCAATAATCGGGGGGGCTGCAGATACGCAGTATTTT.

The chain links TRBV19 to TRBJ1-4; D is perhaps TRBD1 (5 bases). CDR1 and CDR2 from the germline V gene are LNHDA and SQIVND (reference sequence). Between the trimmed V and J ends, which lost 3 bases and 8 bases, there was a span of 13 bases. This CDR3 contains 14 residues. Here the CDR3 reads CASSMAAGPEKLFF. The CDR3 DNA reads as TGTGCCAGTAGTATGGCGGCAGGGCCCGAAAAACTGTTTTTT.

This chain connects TRBV7-3 to TRBJ2-3; TRBD1 aligns across 9 bases. The germline V gene has CDR1 SGHTA and CDR2 FQGTGA. CDR3 length: 16 amino acids. Germline trimming cut 5 bases from V and 6 bases from J; bases unmatched to any gene: 12. The CDR3 region has the DNA TGTGCCAGCAGCCCCTCATCGACAGGGGGGATGGATACGCAGTATTTT. Protein: CASSPSSTGGMDTQYF.

The chain has TRBV3-1 (or the pseudogene TRBV3-2) and TRBJ1-6, with 7 bases aligning to TRBD1. CDR3 length: 15 amino acids. Germline CDR1 and CDR2: LGHDT and YNNKEL (reference sequence). Trimming cost V 1 base and J 7 bases; bases outside gene matches: 4. Here the CDR3 DNA reads TGTGCCAGCAGCCAAGCAGGGGGTAACAATTCACCCCTCCACTTT. Translation gives CASSQAGGNNSPLHF.

This chain connects TRBV6-1 to TRBJ1-6; no clear D gene. CDR1 and CDR2 from the germline V gene are MNHNS and SASEGT. V was trimmed by 2 bases and J by 10 bases, leaving 9 bases between them. The CDR3 sequence is 13 residues long. Here the CDR3 reads CASSERTGSPLHF. The CDR3 DNA reads TGTGCCAGCAGTGAAAGGACGGGATCACCCCTCCACTTT.

This rearrangement joins TRBV12-3 or TRBV12-4 to TRBJ1-5; D gene unclear. Trimming shortened V by 1 base and J by 11 bases, and 9 bases separated the two germline ends. This CDR3 comprises 12 residues. The CDR3 bases are TGTGCCAGCAGTTTAGATGTTGCGGCCCAGCATTTT. Residues: CASSLDVAAQHF.

This clone was detected only once. The chain combines TRBV5-4 with TRBJ1-3, with 7 nucleotides matching TRBD1. Germline CDR1 and CDR2: SGHNT and YYREEE (reference sequence). The CDR3 has 16 amino acids. V shed 4 bases, J shed 0 bases, and the junction held 7 bases outside the gene matches. The CDR3 spells CASSHSGQISGNTIYF. CDR3 DNA sequence: TGTGCCAGCAGCCACTCGGGACAGATCTCTGGAAACACCATATATTTT.

V gene TRBV27 combines with J gene TRBJ1-2; TRBD1 matches 7 bases. The CDR3 covers 17 residues. The germline gives CDR1 MNHEY, CDR2 SMNVEV (reference sequence). J lost 9 bases, V lost 0 bases, and 16 bases had no gene match. The CDR3 here is CASSLSLWERDSGSYTF. The CDR3 bases are TGTGCCAGCAGTTTATCTTTGTGGGAAAGGGACAGTGGGAGCTACACCTTC.

Only one count was recorded for this clone. The chain couples TRBV6-5 to TRBJ2-2; no reliable D call. The V gene's germline CDR1 is MNHEY and CDR2 SVGAGI. Trimming stripped 1 base from V and 5 bases from J, with 11 bases between. The length of the CDR3 is 15 residues. The CDR3 loop is CASSYFPVRTGELFF. Here the CDR3 DNA reads TGTGCCAGCAGTTACTTTCCCGTACGTACCGGGGAGCTGTTTTTT.

The chain is built from TRBV5-1 and TRBJ2-3, with D hard to call. The germline V and J ends were trimmed by 1 base and 2 bases, with 11 bases remaining between them. The CDR3 runs 15 residues. Germline V lookup: CDR1 SGHRS, CDR2 YFSETQ. CDR3 region: CASSLSGVITDTQYF. CDR3 bases: TGCGCCAGCAGCTTGAGTGGGGTAATCACAGATACGCAGTATTTT.

The gene calls are TRBV29-1 and TRBJ1-1, with 8 nucleotides matching TRBD1. CDR3 length equals 12 residues. Germline V lookup: CDR1 SQVTM, CDR2 ANQGSEA. With V trimmed by 6 bases and J by 1 base, 1 base remained unmatched. CDR3 nucleotides: TGCAGCGTCGGACAGGGGAACACTGAAGCTTTCTTT. Its protein product is CSVGQGNTEAFF. The whole variable domain, remainder taken from reference TRBV29-1 and TRBJ1-1, is SAVISQKPSRDICQRGTSLTIQCQVDSQVTMMFWYRQQPGQSLTLIATANQGSEATYESGFVIDKFPISRPNLTFSTLTVSNMSPEDSSIYLCSVGQGNTEAFFGQGTRLTVV.